A single TCR beta chain is shown here with its context. This clonotype was counted ten times or more. The antigen it recognizes is unknown. Within one base of it there is no much larger clone, and no base qualities were kept. The protocol used for the library was 5' RACE. For sequencing, a NextSeq 500 was employed. In the TCR library protocol, a unique molecular identifier was attached to each TCR cDNA molecule so that PCR and sequencing errors could be corrected. The paper's processing steps were these. Decombinator tools were used for TCR identification, UMI-based error correction and CDR3 extraction. TCRs above a frequency of 2 per 1,000, corresponding to the top 1% of the tumor frequency distribution, were defined as expanded. Expanded tumor TCRs were classed as regional if statistically deemed absent (corrected P<0.05) from at least one tumor region, otherwise ubiquitous. Renyi diversity was calculated using the R vegan package after each repertoire was subsampled 100 times to 5,000 TCRs. To build CDR3 similarity networks, amino acid triplet string-kernel similarity was used, and CDR3s were connected when their pairwise similarity was above 0.82. The raw public reads went through TCRdb reprocessing: fastp at Q25, MiXCR clone calling, in-frame beta chains kept. Each CDR3 protein gets just one entry, which takes the most common genes and DNA from the rows behind it. For this entry, the V and J calls and clone size follow TCRdb and not the study's own pipeline. This sample holds under 8,500 distinct CDR3 sequences; 9.6% were observed only once. The ten largest clones capture roughly 12% of the sample.

These data belong to a study of spatial heterogeneity in lung cancer (dated by TCRdb to about 2019). Background for the entire study: More beta-chain than alpha-chain transcripts were consistently detected, likely reflecting higher beta-chain transcript abundance. In non-small cell lung cancer, the study quantitatively compared TCR alpha and beta repertoires across several tumor regions, matched nontumor lung, and blood. In the raw uncorrected reads, each unique combination of TCR and UMI appeared more than ten times on average. TCR repertoire features were related to nonsynonymous mutation counts determined by whole-exome sequencing of tumor tissue. TCR transcript counts in tumor regions correlated strongly with a T cell transcriptional module score from matched bulk RNA-seq. Both alpha and beta chains were TCR-sequenced in about 240 tumor regions, 64 matched nontumor lung samples and around 54 PBMC samples obtained at surgery.

The label giving this sample's time point can be read as: sample taken at primary tumor resection. Donors were 65 to 85 patients with early-stage, untreated non-small cell lung cancer from the lung TRACERx cohort. Whole RNA extracted from tumor and nontumor lung tissue, or from cryopreserved PBMC samples, was used for TCR sequencing without cell sorting. Only patients with enough RNA available from two or more tumor regions were chosen for TCR sequencing. A lung pathologist reviewed the tumor and adjacent nontumor lung specimens before the specimens were selected. Trimming costs V 0 bases and J 11 bases, and their ends lie 15 bases apart. The CDR3 sequence holds 14 residues, the cysteine and phenylalanine included. Just the 42-base CDR3 DNA is kept, in frame starting at base 1. CDR1 KGHSH and CDR2 LQKENI were looked up in the germline V gene. Findings and caveats that apply to the study as a whole: A correlation was observed between the number of expanded intratumoral alpha and beta TCRs and the tumor nonsynonymous mutation count. Confirming at a functional level the hypothesis that regional TCRs recognize regional mutations was considered to require additional single-cell paired TCR alpha and beta sequencing. Counts of ubiquitous and regional expanded TCRs were found to correlate with counts of ubiquitous and regional nonsynonymous mutations, respectively. TCR-seq coverage of tumor T cells was estimated at only approximately 7% for alpha chains and 11% to 15% for beta chains.

This clonotype was obtained from a male donor with early-stage non-small cell lung cancer. The sample consisted of lung tumor tissue, taken at surgery. Here the chain combines TRBV18 and TRBJ2-3; the D gene cannot be named for sure. The DNA reads TGTGCCAGCTCACCACCGGACGGATTGGGATTGCAGTATTTT. Translation gives CASSPPDGLGLQYF.